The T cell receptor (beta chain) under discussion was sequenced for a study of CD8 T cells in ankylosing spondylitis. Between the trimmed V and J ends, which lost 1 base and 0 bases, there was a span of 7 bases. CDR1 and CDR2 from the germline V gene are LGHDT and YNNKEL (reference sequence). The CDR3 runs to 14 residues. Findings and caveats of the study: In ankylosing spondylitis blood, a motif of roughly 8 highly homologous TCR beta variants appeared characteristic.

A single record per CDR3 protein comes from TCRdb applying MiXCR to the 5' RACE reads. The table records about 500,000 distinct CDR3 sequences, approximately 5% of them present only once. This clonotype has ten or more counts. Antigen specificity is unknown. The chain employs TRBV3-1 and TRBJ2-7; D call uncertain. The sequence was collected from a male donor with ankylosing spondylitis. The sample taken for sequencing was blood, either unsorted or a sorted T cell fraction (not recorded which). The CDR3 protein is CASSQGGVSYEQYF. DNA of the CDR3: TGTGCCAGCAGCCAAGGAGGAGTCTCCTACGAGCAGTACTTC.